Included here is one T cell receptor (beta chain) sequence, with context. The germline V and J ends were trimmed by 4 bases and 7 bases, with 19 bases remaining between them. The V gene's germline CDR1 is MDHEN and CDR2 SYDVKM. This CDR3 region has 15 residues. Original analysis: For the immunoSEQ data, sequences were junction-only without quality scores, so filtering differed. Profiled with immunoSEQ multiplex PCR; TCRdb holds only in-frame clones, not every one. The DNA was the basis for D and trimming; V, J and clone size are from that table. The profile shows 180,000 or so clones, just under 95% of them singletons. The data stem from a study of shared clonotypes between healthy human individuals.

The rearrangement joins TRBV28 to TRBJ2-5, with D uncertain. The receptor comes from a woman in her 30s in good health. Sequenced input: naive CD4+ T cells sorted from blood. Subset of the sample: CD45RA+ positively selected. The CDR3 DNA reads TGTGCCAGCAGTTCTCGCGGTCTCAGCCCGTGGACCCAGTACTTC. Translation: CASSSRGLSPWTQYF.